This TCR beta chain was identified during a study of blood T cell repertoires in COVID-19. At the level of the study: T cells, B-cell-depleted T cells, or PBMCs supplied cDNA or gDNA.

Only in-frame clones appear in the TCRdb table, and some are missing; sequencing was by immunoSEQ multiplex PCR. Of about 380,000 clones listed, more than 75% are singletons. Donors in Cohort 3 counted as recovered after two negative PCRs, clearance, or symptom resolution. V shed 2 bases and J 5 bases; nucleotides not matched to a gene: 12. The CDR3 spans 18 residues. CDR1 is SGHVS, CDR2 FNYEAQ, per germline. The chain combines TRBV7-6 with TRBJ2-2; TRBD1 matches 9 bases. The source material was PBMCs or T cells enriched from blood (not recorded which). The sequence derives from a woman aged 18-35 years who had recovered from COVID-19. The chain's CDR3 is CASSLRRGDRVSTGELFF. CDR3 DNA: TGTGCCAGCAGCTTAAGAAGAGGGGACAGGGTCTCGACCGGGGAGCTGTTTTTT.